The subject of this entry is one T cell receptor (beta chain). The junction departs from the called germline gene at one end, perhaps through a read error. This sample was taken from a study of tumor and adjacent non-tumor tissue in lung cancer. As for the study in general: The patients, roughly eleven men and 4 or 5 women, were about 30 to 76 with stage I to III disease.

Germline CDR1 reads MNHEY; CDR2 reads SVGAGI. The CDR3 loop spans 14 amino acids. The library came from three nested PCR rounds adapted from ARM-PCR protocols. TCRdb recomputed calls from the multiplex PCR reads with MiXCR, one row per CDR3 protein. The sample carries tens of thousands of distinct CDR3 sequences, about two thirds recorded once. RNA was extracted from bulk tissue without any cell sorting. The rearrangement joins TRBV6-5 to TRBJ1-6, with unresolved D. The sequencing sample was made of lung tumor tissue. This receptor was taken from a woman aged 40 to 55 with non-small cell lung cancer. DNA of the CDR3: TGTGCTAGCAGTTGCGAGGGTGTAGGTTCACCCCTCCACTTT. Amino acid sequence: CASSCEGVGSPLHF.